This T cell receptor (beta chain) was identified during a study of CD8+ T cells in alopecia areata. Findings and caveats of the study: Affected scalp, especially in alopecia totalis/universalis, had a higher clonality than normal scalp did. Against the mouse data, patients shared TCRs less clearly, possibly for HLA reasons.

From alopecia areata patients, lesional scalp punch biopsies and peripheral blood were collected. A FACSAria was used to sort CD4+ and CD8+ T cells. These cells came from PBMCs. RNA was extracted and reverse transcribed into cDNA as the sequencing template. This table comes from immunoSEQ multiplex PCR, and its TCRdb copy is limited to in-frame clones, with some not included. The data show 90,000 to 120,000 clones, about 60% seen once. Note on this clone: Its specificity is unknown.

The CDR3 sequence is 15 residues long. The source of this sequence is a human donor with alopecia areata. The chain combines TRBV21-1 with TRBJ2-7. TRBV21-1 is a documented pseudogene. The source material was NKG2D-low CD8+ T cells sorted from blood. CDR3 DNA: TGTGCCAGCAGCGGCGGGACACCCAGGAACTACGAGCAGTACTTC. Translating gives CASSGGTPRNYEQYF.